This is a list of T cell receptor beta chains from one sample in a study of CD8+ T cells in alopecia areata. Profiled with immunoSEQ multiplex PCR; TCRdb holds only in-frame clones, not every one. The table lists around 100,000 clones, roughly 45% of them singletons. The input for sequencing was CD8+ T cells sorted from blood, taken at week 24, from a patient treated with tofacitinib. All receptors derive from a human donor with alopecia areata. Each CDR3 is given without its conserved first and last residue. Each record gives: D gene, V gene, CDR3 protein. D genes are given only for firm matches.

.,TRBV2,ASSDRGSGANVLT
.,TRBV4-1,ASSQFRSRGSMETQY
.,TRBV25-1,ASSDWTTIFYGYT
.,TRBV29-1,SVEDRGTAISGANVLT
.,TRBV30,AWSEGRGHRPQH
TRBD2,TRBV27,ASRPRLAGAYEQY
.,TRBV4-3,ASSQVRGSYNEQF
.,TRBV20-1,TGILGNEQF
.,TRBV6-1,ASRSSYEQY
.,TRBV30,AWTPPGISVYEQY
.,TRBV27,ASSLMLGGEKLF
TRBD1,TRBV11-2,ASSWGQGGETQY
TRBD2,TRBV2,ASSWTSGWDEQY
.,TRBV7-9,ASSPGLGRETQY
TRBD2,TRBV15,ATSRVAGVTPLGTDTQY
TRBD2,TRBV4-1,ASSPILTSGSGNEQF
.,TRBV2,ASSELRQPSTDTQY
TRBD2,TRBV2,ASSGLAGENEQF
.,TRBV28,ASSFGIGALGADTQY
TRBD1,TRBV14,ASSQGDRPGNGYT
TRBD2,TRBV25-1,ASSEGGSRD
.,TRBV6-5,ASSTTANTEAF
.,TRBV27,ASRDREGETQY
TRBD2,TRBV7-9,ASSPLAGRVYEQY
TRBD1,TRBV9,ASSKGDSPYEQY
.,TRBV20-1,SASRREQF
.,TRBV7-9,ASRATGLGTEAF
TRBD2,TRBV7-8,ASSLRGGLYEQY
TRBD2,TRBV5-1,ASSLAAGVYNEQF
TRBD2,TRBV29-1,SVELAGGPVDEQF
.,TRBV30,AWSGGQGHGELF
.,TRBV4-1,ASSQDWTAYEQY
.,TRBV18,ASSPPWYEQF
.,TRBV5-1,ASRPPTGTYEQY
.,TRBV27,ASSSGHGKAF
.,TRBV9,ASSEYHQGDQPQH
.,TRBV9,ASSLRWEEDTGELF
.,TRBV11-2,ASSLAAGAEAEAF
.,TRBV7-9,ASSLAFERLSYEQY
TRBD1,TRBV27,ASSLSGTGPYNEQF
.,TRBV5-1,ASSLGQAELF